This T cell receptor (beta chain) was found in a study of tumor-infiltrating lymphocytes in glioblastoma multiforme. Notes on the study in general: No surface-marker sorting into functional T cell subtypes was done.

The CDR3 length is 14 residues. Germline CDR1 and CDR2: SGHNT and YENEEA. With 1 base removed from V and 5 bases from J, the gap between germline ends came to 11 bases. As concerns this clonotype: Its antigen is unidentified.

Multiple V-beta primers and a C-beta primer amplified TCRB from RNA. No unique molecular identifiers were described for these TCRB libraries. TCRdb itself ran the multiplex PCR reads through MiXCR, one entry per CDR3 protein. The top ten hold about 43% of the sample, which has more than 10,000 distinct CDR3 sequences, approximately 75% seen once. This receptor was identified in a male donor with glioblastoma. Material for sequencing was brain tumor tissue. This chain joins TRBV11-3 and TRBJ2-5, with D unresolved. The CDR3 bases are TGTGCCAGCAGCTTAGGGGCCACTCACGAGACCCAGTACTTC. This encodes CASSLGATHETQYF. The variable domain in full, completed from reference TRBV11-3 and TRBJ2-5, reads EAGVVQSPRYKIIEKKQPVAFWCNPISGHNTLYWYLQNLGQGPELLIRYENEEAVDDSQLPKDRFSAERLKGVDSTLKIQPAELGDSAVYLCASSLGATHETQYFGPGTRLLVL.